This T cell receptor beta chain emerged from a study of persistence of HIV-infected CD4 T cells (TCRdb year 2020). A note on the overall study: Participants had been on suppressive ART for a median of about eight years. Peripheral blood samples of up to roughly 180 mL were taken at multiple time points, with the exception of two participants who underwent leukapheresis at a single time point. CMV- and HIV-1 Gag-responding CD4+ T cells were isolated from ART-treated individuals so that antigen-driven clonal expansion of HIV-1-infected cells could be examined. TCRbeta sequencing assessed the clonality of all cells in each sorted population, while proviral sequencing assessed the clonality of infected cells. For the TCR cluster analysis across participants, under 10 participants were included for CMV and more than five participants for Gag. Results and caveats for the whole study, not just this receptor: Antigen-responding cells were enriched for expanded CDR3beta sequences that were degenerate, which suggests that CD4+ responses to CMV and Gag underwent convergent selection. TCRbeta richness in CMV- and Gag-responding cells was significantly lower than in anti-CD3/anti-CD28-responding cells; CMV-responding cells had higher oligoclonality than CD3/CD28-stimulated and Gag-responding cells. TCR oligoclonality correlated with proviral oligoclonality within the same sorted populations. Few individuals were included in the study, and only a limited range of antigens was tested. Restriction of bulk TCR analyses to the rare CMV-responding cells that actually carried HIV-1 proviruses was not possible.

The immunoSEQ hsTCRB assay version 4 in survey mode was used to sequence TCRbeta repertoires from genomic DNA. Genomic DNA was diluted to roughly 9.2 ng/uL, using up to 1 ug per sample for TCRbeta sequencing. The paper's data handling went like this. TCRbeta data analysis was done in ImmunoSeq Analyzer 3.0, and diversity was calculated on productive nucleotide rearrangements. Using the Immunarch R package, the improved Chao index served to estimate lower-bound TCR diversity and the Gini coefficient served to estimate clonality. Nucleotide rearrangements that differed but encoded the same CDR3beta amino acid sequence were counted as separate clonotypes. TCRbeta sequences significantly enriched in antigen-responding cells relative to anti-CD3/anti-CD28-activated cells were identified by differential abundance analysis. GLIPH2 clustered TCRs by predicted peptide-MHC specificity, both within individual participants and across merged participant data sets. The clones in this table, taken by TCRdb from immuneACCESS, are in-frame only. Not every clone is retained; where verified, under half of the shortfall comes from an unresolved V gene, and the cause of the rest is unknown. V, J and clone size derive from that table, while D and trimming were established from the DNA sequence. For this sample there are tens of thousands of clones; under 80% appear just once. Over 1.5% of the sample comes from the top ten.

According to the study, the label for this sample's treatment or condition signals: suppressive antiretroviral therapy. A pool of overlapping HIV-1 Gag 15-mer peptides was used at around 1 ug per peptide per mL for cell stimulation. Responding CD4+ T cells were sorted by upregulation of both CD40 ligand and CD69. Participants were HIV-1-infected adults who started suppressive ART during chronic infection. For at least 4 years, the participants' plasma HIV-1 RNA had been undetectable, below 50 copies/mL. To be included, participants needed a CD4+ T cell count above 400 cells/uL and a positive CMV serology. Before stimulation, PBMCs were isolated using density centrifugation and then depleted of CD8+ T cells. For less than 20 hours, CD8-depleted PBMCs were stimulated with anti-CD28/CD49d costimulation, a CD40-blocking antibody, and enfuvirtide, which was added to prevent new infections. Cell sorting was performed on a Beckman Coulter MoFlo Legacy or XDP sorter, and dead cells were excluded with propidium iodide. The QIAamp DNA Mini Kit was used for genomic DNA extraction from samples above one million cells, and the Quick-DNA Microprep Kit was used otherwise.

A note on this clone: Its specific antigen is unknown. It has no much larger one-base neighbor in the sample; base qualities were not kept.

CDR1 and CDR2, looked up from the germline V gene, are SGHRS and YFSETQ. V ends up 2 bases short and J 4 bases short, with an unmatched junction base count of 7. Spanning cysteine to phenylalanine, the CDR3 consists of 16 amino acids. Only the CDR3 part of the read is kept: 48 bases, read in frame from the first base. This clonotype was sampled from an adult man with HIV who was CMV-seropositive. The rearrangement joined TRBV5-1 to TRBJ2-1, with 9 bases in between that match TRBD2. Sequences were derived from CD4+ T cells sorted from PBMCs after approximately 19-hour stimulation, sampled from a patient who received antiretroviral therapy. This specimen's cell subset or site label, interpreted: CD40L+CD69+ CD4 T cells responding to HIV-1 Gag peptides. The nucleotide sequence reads TGCGCCAGCAGCTTTGCGGGACTAGCTCTATACAATGAGCAGTTCTTC. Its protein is CASSFAGLALYNEQFF.